This TCR beta chain was found in a study of T cell responses to AZD1222 COVID-19 vaccine. Of note for this clone: Its antigen is undetermined.

Second doses at about 4 or about 12 weeks were pooled. Generated by immunoSEQ multiplex PCR, the TCRdb table keeps only in-frame clones and is missing some. The table has more than 150,000 clones, approximately 90% seen once. With 2 bases removed from V and 0 bases from J, the gap between germline ends came to 13 bases. The CDR3 is 17 amino acids. CDR1 is SGHTA and CDR2 is FQGNSA in the germline V gene. Whole-study findings and limits: Donors were chiefly white British, with a greater number of females, and clonal diversity was perhaps underestimated.

The chain uses TRBV7-2 and TRBJ1-4, with D unresolved. The receptor was isolated from an adult who received the AZD1222 COVID-19 vaccine. The source was peripheral blood, collected 28 days after the second AZD1222 dose. CDR3 bases: TGTGCCAGCAGCTTAAGAGCGTGGGCCACAACTAATGAAAAACTGTTTTTT. Its protein is CASSLRAWATTNEKLFF.